This T cell receptor beta chain was sequenced in a study of CD8+CD57+ T cells in acquired aplastic anemia. Patients included in sequencing had previously demonstrated CD8+CD57+ cell expansion by flow cytometry. The CDR3 spans 17 residues. The V end was cut by 5 bases, the J end by 2 bases, with 19 bases between. In germline, CDR1 is MNHEY, CDR2 SMNVEV (reference sequence). Genomic DNA, the template, was used for profiling of the TCR beta VDJ and CDR3. Using its own MiXCR run on the reads, TCRdb lists one record per CDR3 protein. The table records 100,000 to 150,000 distinct CDR3 sequences, about 40% of them present only once.

This TCR was sampled from a human donor with aplastic anemia. The sample was sorted CD4+, CD8+, or CD8+CD57+ T cells (not recorded which) from PBMCs. This sequence joins TRBV27 and TRBJ1-5; weak D call: TRBD1 (6 bases). CDR3: CASSPLIYRDGNQPQHF. CDR3 bases: TGTGCCAGCAGTCCTCTGATCTACAGGGACGGCAATCAGCCCCAGCATTTT.